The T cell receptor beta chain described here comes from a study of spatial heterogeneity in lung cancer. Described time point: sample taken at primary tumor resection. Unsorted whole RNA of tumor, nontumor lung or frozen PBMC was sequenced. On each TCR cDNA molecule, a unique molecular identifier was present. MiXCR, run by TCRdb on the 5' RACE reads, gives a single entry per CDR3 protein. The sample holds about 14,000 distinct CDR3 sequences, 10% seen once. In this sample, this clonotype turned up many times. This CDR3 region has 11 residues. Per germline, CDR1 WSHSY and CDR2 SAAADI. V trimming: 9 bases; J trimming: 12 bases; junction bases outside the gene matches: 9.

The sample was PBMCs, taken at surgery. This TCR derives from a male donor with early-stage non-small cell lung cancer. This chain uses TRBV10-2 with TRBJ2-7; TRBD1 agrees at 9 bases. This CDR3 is CASSQAGQGYF. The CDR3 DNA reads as TGCGCCAGTAGCCAGGCGGGACAGGGGTACTTC.